The present entry profiles one T cell receptor (beta chain) with its context. Its matching antigen is unknown. The data were obtained in a study of PD-1 blockade in classical Hodgkin lymphoma. Findings and limits, study-wide: CD4+ TCR diversity, unlike CD8+, rose significantly by C4D1. Newly diagnosed patients were said to have less baseline TCR diversity than healthy donors did.

Germline V gene sequence: CDR1 MGHRA, CDR2 YSYEKL. The CDR3 is made up of 16 amino acids. The germline V and J ends were trimmed by 3 bases and 4 bases, with 17 bases remaining between them. Following autologous stem cell transplantation, relapse occurred in every patient, and exposure to brentuximab vedotin varied. Produced via immunoSEQ multiplex PCR; TCRdb's table is partial and in-frame only. The repertoire holds some 20,000 clones, about four fifths seen once, with 15% to 20% in the top ten. The chain couples TRBV4-1 to TRBJ2-3; D unclear. The specimen was peripheral blood mononuclear cells (PBMCs), collected before the second cycle of nivolumab. The sequence derives from a human donor with classical Hodgkin lymphoma. DNA for the CDR3: TGCGCCAGCAGCCAGGCCGAACCGACATCACCAGATACGCAGTATTTT. This encodes CASSQAEPTSPDTQYF.